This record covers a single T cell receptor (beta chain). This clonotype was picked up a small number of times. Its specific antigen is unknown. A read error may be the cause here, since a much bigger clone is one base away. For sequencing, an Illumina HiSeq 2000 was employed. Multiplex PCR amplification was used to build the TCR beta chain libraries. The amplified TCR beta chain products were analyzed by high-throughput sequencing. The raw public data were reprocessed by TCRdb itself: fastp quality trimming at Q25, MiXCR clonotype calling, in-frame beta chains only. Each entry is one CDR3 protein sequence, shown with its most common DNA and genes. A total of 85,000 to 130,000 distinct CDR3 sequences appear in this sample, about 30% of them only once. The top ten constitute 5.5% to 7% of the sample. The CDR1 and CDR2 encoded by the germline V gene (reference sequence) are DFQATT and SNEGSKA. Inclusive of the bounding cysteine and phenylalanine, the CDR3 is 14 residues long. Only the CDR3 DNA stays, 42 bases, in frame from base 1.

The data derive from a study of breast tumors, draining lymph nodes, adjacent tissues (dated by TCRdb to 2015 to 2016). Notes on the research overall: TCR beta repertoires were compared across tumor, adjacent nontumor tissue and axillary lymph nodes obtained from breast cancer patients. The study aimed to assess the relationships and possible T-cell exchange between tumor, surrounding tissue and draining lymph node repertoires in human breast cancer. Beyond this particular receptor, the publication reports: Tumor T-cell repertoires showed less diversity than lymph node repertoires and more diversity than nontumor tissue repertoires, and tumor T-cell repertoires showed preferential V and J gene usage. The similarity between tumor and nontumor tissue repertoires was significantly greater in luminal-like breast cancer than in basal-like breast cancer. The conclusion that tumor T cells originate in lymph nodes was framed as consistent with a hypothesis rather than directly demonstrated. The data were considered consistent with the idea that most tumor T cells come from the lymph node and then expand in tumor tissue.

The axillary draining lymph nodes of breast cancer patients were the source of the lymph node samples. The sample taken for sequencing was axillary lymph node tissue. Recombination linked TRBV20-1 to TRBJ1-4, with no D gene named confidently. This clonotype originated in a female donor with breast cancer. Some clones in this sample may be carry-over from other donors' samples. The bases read TGCAGTGCTAGAGATCTCGGGCTTGGCGAAAAACTGTCTTTT. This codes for CSARDLGLGEKLSF.